Shown below are 21 T cell receptor beta chains from a single sample sequenced in a study of radiotherapy plus CTLA-4 blockade in lung cancer. The repertoire was sequenced with immunoSEQ multiplex PCR; TCRdb's copy has only in-frame clones and lacks some. The top ten clones hold approximately 0.77% of a sample with 81,000 or so clones, under 90% of them seen once. This material consisted of peripheral blood, taken from a patient treated with radiotherapy plus ipilimumab. These receptor sequences come from a human donor with non-small cell lung cancer who had stable disease on radiotherapy plus ipilimumab.

This chain's CDR3 is CARPSGGFLSYEQYF. Here the CDR3 DNA reads TGTGCCAGACCGAGTGGGGGATTTCTTTCTTACGAGCAGTACTTC. The chain carries TRBV6-9 and TRBJ2-5, with D possibly called TRBD1 or TRBD2 (5 bases each). Gene TRBJ2-7 matches the end of the DNA better, so the J call may be wrong. The CDR3 length is 15 residues. CDR1 and CDR2 from the germline V gene are MNHGY and SVAAGI.

This chain connects TRBV28 to TRBJ1-2; D might be TRBD1 (6 bases). The CDR3 is 16 residues long. V lost 4 bases and J 6 bases, leaving 21 bases between the germline ends. Germline V gene lookup returns CDR1 MDHEN and CDR2 SYDVKM. The DNA of the CDR3 is TGTGCCAGCAGTTCAACGCCCCAGGGGAGCAGAAATGGCTACACCTTC. Residues: CASSSTPQGSRNGYTF.

This clone has just a few counts. For the CDR3, the DNA is TGTGCCAGCAGTTCGGGACAGAATTTGGTTGAGCAGTACTTC. This sequence encodes CASSSGQNLVEQYF. This sequence joins TRBV27 and TRBJ2-7; 7 nucleotides match TRBD1. Germline V lookup: CDR1 MNHEY, CDR2 SMNVEV (reference sequence). The CDR3 is 14 amino acids. Losses at the gene ends were 4 bases for V and 7 bases for J; bases not matched to a gene: 10.

The V and J genes are TRBV6-5 and TRBJ2-2; D is unclear. Between the trimmed V and J ends, which lost 4 bases and 5 bases, there was a span of 2 bases. Germline assignment: CDR1 MNHEY and CDR2 SVGAGI. CDR3 size: 11 residues. In DNA, the CDR3 is TGTGCCAGCAGTTCGACCGGGGAGCTGTTTTTT. It encodes CASSSTGELFF.

This chain uses TRBV7-9 with TRBJ2-3; TRBD2 matches 7 bases. Trimming removed 3 bases from V and 4 bases from J; junction bases left unmatched: 1. Germline V gene data show CDR1 as SEHNR and CDR2 as FQNEAQ (reference sequence). The CDR3 extends over 13 amino acids. The CDR3 here is CASSLGRADTQYF. In DNA form, the CDR3 reads TGTGCCAGCAGCTTGGGGAGGGCAGATACGCAGTATTTT.

V and J are TRBV11-2 and TRBJ2-3, with D perhaps matching TRBD2 (6 bases). The CDR3 is 12 residues long. The V gene lost 5 bases and the J gene lost 4 bases, with 7 bases spanning the gap. Germline V CDR1 and CDR2: SGHAT, FQNNGV. CDR3 nucleotides: TGTGCCAGCAGCCCGGGGGCAGATACGCAGTATTTT. It is translated as CASSPGADTQYF. Filled out from reference TRBV11-2 and TRBJ2-3, the complete variable domain reads EAGVAQSPRYKIIEKRQSVAFWCNPISGHATLYWYQQILGQGPKLLIQFQNNGVVDDSQLPKDRFSAERLKGVDSTLKIQPAKLEDSAVYLCASSPGADTQYFGPGTRLTVL.

The V and J genes are TRBV5-1 and TRBJ2-7; 10 nucleotides align to TRBD1. CDR1 is SGHRS, CDR2 YFSETQ, per germline. V shed 0 bases and J 0 bases; nucleotides not matched to a gene: 0. This CDR3 spans 15 amino acids. CDR3 amino acids: CASSLGDRGSYEQYF. The CDR3 DNA reads TGCGCCAGCAGCTTGGGGGACAGGGGCTCCTACGAGCAGTACTTC. Variable domain in full (rest from reference TRBV5-1 and TRBJ2-7): KAGVTQTPRYLIKTRGQQVTLSCSPISGHRSVSWYQQTPGQGLQFLFEYFSETQRNKGNFPGRFSGRQFSNSRSEMNVSTLELGDSALYLCASSLGDRGSYEQYFGPGTRLTVT.

This clone was counted only a few times. The rearrangement joins TRBV19 to TRBJ2-1; D gene ambiguous. This CDR3 has 13 residues. CDR1 LNHDA and CDR2 SQIVND come from the germline V gene (reference sequence). V was clipped by 6 bases and J by 9 bases, with 15 bases between them. CDR3 DNA sequence: TGTGCCAGTAGCTTCAGTAGCCTGGGTGAGCAGTTCTTC. It is translated as CASSFSSLGEQFF.

The chain uses TRBV7-2 and TRBJ2-5, with D possibly TRBD1 on 5 matching bases. The CDR3 covers 16 residues. Trimming stripped 0 bases from V and 2 bases from J, with 13 bases between. Germline CDR1 SGHTA, CDR2 FQGNSA. The CDR3 bases are TGTGCCAGCAGCTTAGCGATGGCAGGGAAACAAGAGACCCAGTACTTC. Its translation: CASSLAMAGKQETQYF.

The chain is built from TRBV30 and TRBJ1-3; possibly TRBD1 for D (5 bases). Germline-derived CDR1 and CDR2 are GTSNPN and SVGIG (reference sequence). V lost 5 bases and J lost 5, with 16 bases in between. The CDR3 is made up of 14 amino acids. The CDR3 nucleotides read TGTGCCTGGGGAGGGGCGGGCCTTCGAAACACCATATATTTT. Translation gives CAWGGAGLRNTIYF. The variable domain in full, with the rest retrieved from reference TRBV30 and TRBJ1-3, is SQTIHQWPATLVQPVGSPLSLECTVEGTSNPNLYWYRQAAGRGLQLLFYSVGIGQISSEVPQNLSASRPQDRQFILSSKKLLLSDSGFYLCAWGGAGLRNTIYFGEGSWLTVV.

The chain has TRBV4-2 and TRBJ2-1, with D tentatively TRBD2 (6 bases). V was cut by 0 bases and J by 3 bases, with 12 bases left in between. CDR1 LGHNA and CDR2 YNFKEQ come from the germline V gene. The CDR3 spans 16 residues. The CDR3 loop is CASSQDWRGYYNEQFF. The CDR3 bases are TGTGCCAGCAGCCAAGATTGGAGGGGATACTACAATGAGCAGTTCTTC.

The genes are TRBV30 and TRBJ1-1; D not certain. CDR1 and CDR2 from the germline V gene are GTSNPN and SVGIG (reference sequence). The CDR3 is made up of 13 amino acids. Trimming took off 2 bases at V and 1 base at J, with 8 bases between the two ends. The CDR3 sequence is CAWSWQANTEAFF. The CDR3 DNA reads as TGTGCCTGGAGTTGGCAGGCGAACACTGAAGCTTTCTTT.

This clone was seen just once. The genes are TRBV14 and TRBJ2-7; D gene uncertain. The ends were cut back, 0 bases at V and 0 bases at J, with 15 bases in the middle. This CDR3 has 17 residues. Germline V CDR1 and CDR2: SGHDN, FVKESK. CDR3 sequence (DNA): TGTGCCAGCAGCCAAGATAACTGGGGTCCGAGCTCCTACGAGCAGTACTTC. Translated: CASSQDNWGPSSYEQYF.

This chain connects TRBV15 to TRBJ2-7; 10 nucleotides agree with TRBD2. The CDR3 has 15 residues. After removal of 3 bases from V and 2 bases from J, the junction contained 4 bases not matched to a gene. Germline V gene sequence: CDR1 LNHNV, CDR2 YYDKDF (reference sequence). CDR3 sequence: CATSSSSGGAYEQYF. CDR3 DNA: TGTGCCACCAGCAGCTCCAGCGGGGGGGCCTACGAGCAGTACTTC.

Comment on this clone: The junction shows a germline mismatch at one end, possibly a read error. V is TRBV20-1 and J is TRBJ2-2; possibly TRBD1 or TRBD2 for D (5 bases each). Germline assignment: CDR1 DFQATT and CDR2 SNEGSKA (reference sequence). The length of the CDR3 is 11 residues. CDR3 region: CSARGEGELFF. The CDR3 DNA follows: TGCAGTGCGAGAGGGGAGGGGGAGCTGTTTTTT.

The V and J genes are TRBV5-1 and TRBJ1-1; no clear D gene. Germline V lookup: CDR1 SGHRS, CDR2 YFSETQ. V shed 0 bases and J shed 1 base, with 13 bases lying between them. This CDR3 has 16 residues. The CDR3 nucleotides are TGCGCCAGCAGCTTGGGCAGTAGTATCAGGAACACTGAAGCTTTCTTT. This codes for CASSLGSSIRNTEAFF. The full variable domain, with the rest looked up from reference TRBV5-1 and TRBJ1-1, is KAGVTQTPRYLIKTRGQQVTLSCSPISGHRSVSWYQQTPGQGLQFLFEYFSETQRNKGNFPGRFSGRQFSNSRSEMNVSTLELGDSALYLCASSLGSSIRNTEAFFGQGTRLTVV.

Here the CDR3 reads CASSYSSRNGYTF. The CDR3 DNA is TGTGCCAGCAGTTACTCGTCCCGGAACGGCTACACCTTC. The rearrangement joins TRBV6-5 to TRBJ1-2; D remains unclear. Per germline, CDR1 MNHEY and CDR2 SVGAGI. The length of the CDR3 is 13 residues. V lost 0 bases to trimming and J lost 8 bases, with 10 bases between them.

Of note for this clone: The sample holds other DNA sequences that translate to the same CDR3. The V gene is TRBV5-1, the J gene TRBJ1-1, with 7 bases matching TRBD1. This CDR3 contains 15 residues. The ends lost 0 bases at V and 3 bases at J; junction bases unmatched: 5. Per germline, CDR1 SGHRS and CDR2 YFSETQ. For the CDR3, the DNA is TGCGCCAGCAGCTTGGATGGGAGGGGGCACACTGAAGCTTTCTTT. Protein: CASSLDGRGHTEAFF.

The chain carries TRBV30 and TRBJ1-6; the D is unclear. V was clipped by 0 bases and J by 5 bases, with 14 bases between them. The CDR3 runs 16 residues. CDR1 is GTSNPN and CDR2 is SVGIG in the germline V gene (reference sequence). CDR3 in amino acids: CAWSVGWQKDNSPLHF. The CDR3, as DNA: TGTGCCTGGAGTGTTGGTTGGCAGAAGGATAATTCACCCCTCCACTTT.

This clone was counted only a few times. The chain uses TRBV6-1 and TRBJ1-2; D may be TRBD1 (5 bases). V was trimmed by 2 bases and J by 8 bases, leaving 15 bases between them. The CDR3 covers 14 residues. The germline V gene encodes CDR1 MNHNS and CDR2 SASEGT. The chain's CDR3 is CASSERGRVGGYTF. CDR3 sequence (DNA): TGTGCCAGCAGTGAACGGGGGAGAGTTGGCGGCTACACCTTC.

The chain employs TRBV9 and TRBJ2-7; D not certain. The CDR3 is 14 residues long. Between the trimmed V and J ends, which lost 0 bases and 5 bases, there was a span of 12 bases. Germline V gene data show CDR1 as SGDLS and CDR2 as YYNGEE. CDR3 region: CASSVGPEHDEQYF. The CDR3, as DNA: TGTGCCAGCAGCGTAGGGCCTGAGCACGACGAGCAGTACTTC.